This T cell receptor (beta chain) appears in the sequencing data of a study of CD8 T cells in ankylosing spondylitis. General study points: Disease-linked clones were found to be CD8+ and relatively rare in peripheral blood. For ankylosing spondylitis blood, a TCR beta motif of 7 to 9 highly homologous variants appeared characteristic. Reactive arthritis synovial fluid and blood were previously reported to contain some motif variants.

For TCR beta, libraries came from quantitative 5'-RACE with molecular barcodes. MiXCR, applied by TCRdb to the 5' RACE reads, yields one record per CDR3 protein. The profile shows approximately 300,000 distinct CDR3 sequences, approximately 8% of them singletons. This clonotype was counted at least ten times. Its antigen is unknown. V gave up 6 bases and J gave up 4 bases; unmatched junction bases: 3. This CDR3 spans 13 amino acids. The germline V gene encodes CDR1 MNHNY and CDR2 SVGAGI (reference sequence). This sequence was found in a male donor with ankylosing spondylitis. The rearrangement links TRBV6-6 to TRBJ2-3, with 8 bases that match TRBD2. Sample: blood, either unsorted or a sorted T cell fraction (not recorded which). The CDR3 is CASRASGPDTQYF. The CDR3 DNA is TGTGCCAGCAGGGCTAGCGGGCCAGATACGCAGTATTTT.